These T cell receptor beta chains were read from a single sample in a study of T-cell reconstitution after alpha-beta-depleted transplantation in children. TCRdb re-analysed the PCR reads in MiXCR, keeping a single row per CDR3 protein. The sample contains over 400,000 distinct CDR3 sequences, approximately 41% of which appear only once. The sequences come from PBMCs, collected before TCRalphabeta/CD19-depleted stem cell transplant. These receptors all stem from a girl aged 2 to 9 with aplastic anemia, due to receive a stem cell transplant. The CDR3 runs from the conserved cysteine through the conserved F or W. A D gene is named only where the DNA matches it firmly. Clone size is stated in some rows and not others, as once, few, many or a class when expanded.

D: TRBD1; J: TRBJ2-7; size: -; length: 12; V: TRBV29-1; DNA: TGCAGCGCTCGACAGGGGAACGACGAGCAGTACTTC; CDR3: CSARQGNDEQYF
D: -; J: TRBJ1-1; size: -; length: 14; V: TRBV5-6; DNA: TGTGCCAGCAGCGGAGGGGCTATGAACACTGAAGCTTTCTTT; CDR3: CASSGGAMNTEAFF
D: -; J: TRBJ2-7; size: -; length: 16; V: TRBV11-2; DNA: TGTGCCAGCAGCTTAGATGTAGGGGGATCCGGCTACGAGCAGTACTTC; CDR3: CASSLDVGGSGYEQYF
D: -; J: TRBJ2-7; size: few; length: 12; V: TRBV20-1; DNA: TGCAGTGCTAGGGACAGAGCCTACGAGCAGTACTTC; CDR3: CSARDRAYEQYF
D: TRBD1; J: TRBJ2-1; size: -; length: 15; V: TRBV20-1; DNA: TGCAGTGCTCAGCCCTTGGACAGGGTAGACAATGAGCAGTTCTTC; CDR3: CSAQPLDRVDNEQFF
D: -; J: TRBJ1-4; size: once; length: 14; V: TRBV7-2; DNA: TGTGCCAGCAGCTTGCAGGGGTGGAGTGAAAAACTGTTTTTT; CDR3: CASSLQGWSEKLFF
D: -; J: TRBJ2-7; size: -; length: 13; V: TRBV20-1; DNA: TGCAGTGCTGACCCCCGCCTGGCGTACGAGCAGTACTTC; CDR3: CSADPRLAYEQYF
D: TRBD1; J: TRBJ2-2; size: many; length: 18; V: TRBV5-1; DNA: TGCGCCAGCAGCCCCGGGACAGGGGGGTTTTCGAACACCGGGGAGCTGTTTTTT; CDR3: CASSPGTGGFSNTGELFF
D: -; J: TRBJ2-5; size: once; length: 13; V: TRBV6-1; DNA: TGTGCCAGCGAAACGTCCCGGAAGGAGACCCAGTACTTC; CDR3: CASETSRKETQYF
D: -; J: TRBJ1-1; size: few; length: 12; V: TRBV20-1; DNA: TGCAGTGCTCGGGCAGGGGAAACCGAAGCTTTCTTT; CDR3: CSARAGETEAFF
D: TRBD2; J: TRBJ2-1; size: many; length: 13; V: TRBV5-1; DNA: TGCGCCAGCCGAGCGGGAGAGAGCGATGAGCAGTTCTTC; CDR3: CASRAGESDEQFF
D: -; J: TRBJ2-7; size: once; length: 13; V: TRBV6-1; DNA: TGTGCCAGCAGTGAACACAGGGACGACGAGCAGTACTTC; CDR3: CASSEHRDDEQYF
D: TRBD1; J: TRBJ2-7; size: few; length: 14; V: TRBV5-6; DNA: TGTGCCAGCAGCCGTTGGGACAGAGCCTACGAGCAGTACTTC; CDR3: CASSRWDRAYEQYF
D: TRBD1; J: TRBJ2-3; size: few; length: 14; V: TRBV12-3/TRBV12-4; DNA: TGTGCCAGCAGCCCTACAGGGGTTCCAGATACGCAGTATTTT; CDR3: CASSPTGVPDTQYF
D: -; J: TRBJ1-2; size: -; length: 14; V: TRBV7-2; DNA: TGTGCCAGCAGCTTAGTAGGCGGGCACTATGGCTACACCTTC; CDR3: CASSLVGGHYGYTF
D: TRBD2; J: TRBJ2-5; size: -; length: 16; V: TRBV3-1; DNA: TGTGCCAGCAGCCAAAGGCGTAGCGGGTCCCAAGAGACCCAGTACTTC; CDR3: CASSQRRSGSQETQYF
D: -; J: TRBJ2-3; size: -; length: 16; V: TRBV7-9; DNA: TGTGCCAGCAGCCCGGTGTGGGACGGACGCACAGATACGCAGTATTTT; CDR3: CASSPVWDGRTDTQYF
D: -; J: TRBJ1-5; size: many; length: 16; V: TRBV12-3/TRBV12-4; DNA: TGTGCCAGCACCCCCGACAGGACGTATAGCAATCAGCCCCAGCATTTT; CDR3: CASTPDRTYSNQPQHF
D: -; J: TRBJ2-2; size: -; length: 12; V: TRBV28; DNA: TGTGCCAGCACCTCAAACACCGGGGAGCTGTTTTTT; CDR3: CASTSNTGELFF
D: -; J: TRBJ2-3; size: -; length: 15; V: TRBV12-3/TRBV12-4; DNA: TGTGCCAGCAGTTTCCATGCTCGGGGCACAGATACGCAGTATTTT; CDR3: CASSFHARGTDTQYF
D: TRBD1; J: TRBJ1-1; size: -; length: 16; V: TRBV5-1; DNA: TGCGCCAGCAGCTTGGGCGGCGGCAGGGGGGACACTGAAGCTTTCTTT; CDR3: CASSLGGGRGDTEAFF
D: TRBD2; J: TRBJ2-1; size: few; length: 15; V: TRBV12-3/TRBV12-4; DNA: TGTGCCAGCAGAAGCGGGAGGGGTTTCTACAATGAGCAGTTCTTC; CDR3: CASRSGRGFYNEQFF
D: -; J: TRBJ1-6; size: few; length: 16; V: TRBV18; DNA: TGTGCCAGCTCACCACGGGGGCGCTCCTATAATTCACCCCTCCACTTT; CDR3: CASSPRGRSYNSPLHF
D: TRBD2; J: TRBJ2-7; size: few; length: 12; V: TRBV20-1; DNA: TGCAGTGCTATGAGCGGGAGTGGTGGGCAGTACTTC; CDR3: CSAMSGSGGQYF
D: -; J: TRBJ1-6; size: few; length: 14; V: TRBV5-5; DNA: TGTGCCAGCAGCTTCAGGGGCAATGGTTCACCCCTCCACTTT; CDR3: CASSFRGNGSPLHF
D: -; J: TRBJ2-1; size: many; length: 14; V: TRBV7-2; DNA: TGTGCCAGCAGCTTGGGCCAGCTGTCCAATGAGCAGTTCTTC; CDR3: CASSLGQLSNEQFF
D: -; J: TRBJ1-6; size: many; length: 18; V: TRBV12-3/TRBV12-4; DNA: TGTGCCAGCAGTTTACGGACAGCTAGCAGCTCCTATAATTCACCCCTCCACTTT; CDR3: CASSLRTASSSYNSPLHF
D: TRBD2; J: TRBJ2-1; size: -; length: 14; V: TRBV6-2/TRBV6-3; DNA: TGTGCCAGCCCGGCTAGCGGGAGTAGTAATGAGCAGTTCTTC; CDR3: CASPASGSSNEQFF
D: TRBD2; J: TRBJ2-7; size: many; length: 16; V: TRBV7-9; DNA: TGTGCCAGCAGCTTATGGACTAGCGGGGCCTCTTACGAGCAGTACTTC; CDR3: CASSLWTSGASYEQYF
D: -; J: TRBJ1-2; size: -; length: 12; V: TRBV10-3; DNA: TGTGCCATCAGTTATTCTAGGGATGGCTACACCTTC; CDR3: CAISYSRDGYTF
D: -; J: TRBJ1-6; size: -; length: 14; V: TRBV20-1; DNA: TGCAGTGCTACCCTAGGGACTGAGAATTCACCCCTCCACTTT; CDR3: CSATLGTENSPLHF
D: -; J: TRBJ1-1; size: once; length: 15; V: TRBV15; DNA: TGTGCCACCAGCAGAGAGGGCAGGTTGAACACTGAAGCTTTCTTT; CDR3: CATSREGRLNTEAFF
D: -; J: TRBJ2-3; size: few; length: 14; V: TRBV6-5; DNA: TGTGCCAGCAGTTACTCGAGTACGGGTAACACGCAGTATTTT; CDR3: CASSYSSTGNTQYF
D: -; J: TRBJ2-1; size: -; length: 13; V: TRBV20-1; DNA: TGCAGTGCTAGCCCCGCTTCCTACAATGAGCAGTTCTTC; CDR3: CSASPASYNEQFF
D: TRBD2; J: TRBJ2-5; size: -; length: 18; V: TRBV11-1; DNA: TGTGCCAGCAGCTTTGAGGATAGCGGGGGGAGTCGAAAAGAGACCCAGTACTTC; CDR3: CASSFEDSGGSRKETQYF
D: TRBD2; J: TRBJ2-7; size: many; length: 14; V: TRBV12-3/TRBV12-4; DNA: TGTGCCAGCAGCCGGACTAGCGGGACTGACGAGCAGTACTTC; CDR3: CASSRTSGTDEQYF
D: TRBD2; J: TRBJ2-7; size: many; length: 14; V: TRBV10-3; DNA: TGTGCCACCAGGACTAGCGGGGGCTCCTACGAGCAGTACTTC; CDR3: CATRTSGGSYEQYF
D: -; J: TRBJ2-1; size: many; length: 16; V: TRBV3-1; DNA: TGTGCCAGCAGCCAAGAAGGACGAGGAGGTTATAATGAGCAGTTCTTC; CDR3: CASSQEGRGGYNEQFF
D: -; J: TRBJ1-1; size: few; length: 13; V: TRBV20-1; DNA: TGCAGTGCCGACCGGGACTCGAGGACTGAAGCTTTCTTT; CDR3: CSADRDSRTEAFF
D: -; J: TRBJ2-7; size: -; length: 14; V: TRBV18; DNA: TGTGCCAGCTCACCGACCCAGGGCAACTACGAGCAGTACTTC; CDR3: CASSPTQGNYEQYF
D: TRBD1; J: TRBJ2-7; size: -; length: 15; V: TRBV5-1; DNA: TGCGCCAGCAGCACAATCGACAGGGAAGCCTACGAGCAGTACTTC; CDR3: CASSTIDREAYEQYF
D: -; J: TRBJ1-5; size: many; length: 13; V: TRBV4-1; DNA: TGCGCCAGCAGCCAAGAGATGCGACAGCCCCAGCATTTT; CDR3: CASSQEMRQPQHF
D: -; J: TRBJ2-1; size: few; length: 13; V: TRBV7-2; DNA: TGTGCCAGCAGCTGGCAGCGGTACAATGAGCAGTTCTTC; CDR3: CASSWQRYNEQFF
D: TRBD1; J: TRBJ2-1; size: -; length: 14; V: TRBV28; DNA: TGTGCCAGCTCGAGTTACAGGGGTAACAATGAGCAGTTCTTC; CDR3: CASSSYRGNNEQFF
D: -; J: TRBJ2-5; size: few; length: 13; V: TRBV7-2; DNA: TGTGCCAGCAGCCCGGGACACCGAGGGACCCAGTACTTC; CDR3: CASSPGHRGTQYF
D: TRBD1; J: TRBJ1-2; size: few; length: 18; V: TRBV10-3; DNA: TGTGCCATCAGTGAGCCGAGACAGGGCCGAGACTTAAACTATGGCGACACCTTC; CDR3: CAISEPRQGRDLNYGDTF
D: -; J: TRBJ1-6; size: -; length: 15; V: TRBV7-2; DNA: TGTGCCAGCAGCAAGCAGGCTCTGGATAATTCACCCCTCCACTTT; CDR3: CASSKQALDNSPLHF
D: -; J: TRBJ2-2; size: -; length: 12; V: TRBV12-3/TRBV12-4; DNA: TGTGCCAGCAGTTTTCGGGCCGGGGAGCTGTTTTTT; CDR3: CASSFRAGELFF